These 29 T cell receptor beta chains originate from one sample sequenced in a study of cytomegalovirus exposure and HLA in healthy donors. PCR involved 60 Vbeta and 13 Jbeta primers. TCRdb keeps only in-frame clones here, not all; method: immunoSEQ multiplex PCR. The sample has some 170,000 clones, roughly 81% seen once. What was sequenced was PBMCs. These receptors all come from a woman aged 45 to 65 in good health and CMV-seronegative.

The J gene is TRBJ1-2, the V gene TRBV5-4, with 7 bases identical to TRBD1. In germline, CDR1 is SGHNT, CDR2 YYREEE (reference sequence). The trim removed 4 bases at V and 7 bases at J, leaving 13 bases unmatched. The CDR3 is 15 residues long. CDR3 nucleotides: TGTGCCAGCAGCCGAGGGCAAGGGGGCGCAAGTGGCTACACCTTC. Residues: CASSRGQGGASGYTF.

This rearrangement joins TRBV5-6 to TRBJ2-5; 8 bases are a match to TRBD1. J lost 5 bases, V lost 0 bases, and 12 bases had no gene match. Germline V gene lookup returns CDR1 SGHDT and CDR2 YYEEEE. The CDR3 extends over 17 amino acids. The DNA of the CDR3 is TGTGCCAGCAGCTTGGCCCAGGGGGCTAAACATTTGGAGACCCAGTACTTC. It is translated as CASSLAQGAKHLETQYF.

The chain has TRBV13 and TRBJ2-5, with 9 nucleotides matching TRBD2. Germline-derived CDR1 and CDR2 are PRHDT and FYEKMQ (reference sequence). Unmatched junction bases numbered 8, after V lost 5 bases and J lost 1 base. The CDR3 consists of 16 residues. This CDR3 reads CASSDGAGGLQETQYF. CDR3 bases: TGTGCCAGCAGCGACGGGGCGGGAGGGCTCCAAGAGACCCAGTACTTC.

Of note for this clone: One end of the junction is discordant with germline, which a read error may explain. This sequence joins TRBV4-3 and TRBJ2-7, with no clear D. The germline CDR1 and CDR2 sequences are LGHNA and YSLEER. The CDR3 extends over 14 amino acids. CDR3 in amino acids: CASSPLSLGYEQHF. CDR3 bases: TGCGCCAGCAGTCCCCTGTCCCTGGGCTACGAGCAGCACTTC.

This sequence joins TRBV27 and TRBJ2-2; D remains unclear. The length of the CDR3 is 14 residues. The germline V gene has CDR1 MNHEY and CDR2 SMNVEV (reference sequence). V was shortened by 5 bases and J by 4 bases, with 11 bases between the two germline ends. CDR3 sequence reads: CASSLQTGTGELFF. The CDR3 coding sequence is TGTGCCAGCAGTCTTCAAACCGGCACCGGGGAGCTGTTTTTT.

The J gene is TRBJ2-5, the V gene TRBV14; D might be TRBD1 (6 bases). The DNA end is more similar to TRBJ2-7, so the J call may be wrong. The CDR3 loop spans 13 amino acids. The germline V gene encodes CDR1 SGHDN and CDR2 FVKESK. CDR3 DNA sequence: TGTGCCAGCAGGTCGGACAGAGCCTACGAGCAGTACTTC. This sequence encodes CASRSDRAYEQYF.

Here the CDR3 reads CASSHGPGYTF. CDR3 nucleotide sequence: TGTGCCAGCAGTCATGGGCCGGGCTACACCTTC. The rearrangement joins TRBV11-2 to TRBJ1-2; D ambiguous. Germline V gene data show CDR1 as SGHAT and CDR2 as FQNNGV. This CDR3 is built from 11 residues. Trimming left V 6 bases short and J 8 bases short, with 10 bases between.

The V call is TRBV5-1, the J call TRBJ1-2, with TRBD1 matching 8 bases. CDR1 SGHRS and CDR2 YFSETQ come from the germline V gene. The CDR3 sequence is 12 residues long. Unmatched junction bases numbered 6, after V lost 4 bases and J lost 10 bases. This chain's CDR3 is CASSQGQDPYTF. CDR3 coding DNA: TGCGCCAGCAGCCAGGGACAGGACCCCTACACCTTC.

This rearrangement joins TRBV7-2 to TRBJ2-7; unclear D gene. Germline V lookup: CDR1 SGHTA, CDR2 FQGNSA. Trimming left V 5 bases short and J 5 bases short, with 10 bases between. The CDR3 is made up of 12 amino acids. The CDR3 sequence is CASSLVANEQYF. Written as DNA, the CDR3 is TGTGCCAGCAGCCTGGTAGCCAACGAGCAGTACTTC.

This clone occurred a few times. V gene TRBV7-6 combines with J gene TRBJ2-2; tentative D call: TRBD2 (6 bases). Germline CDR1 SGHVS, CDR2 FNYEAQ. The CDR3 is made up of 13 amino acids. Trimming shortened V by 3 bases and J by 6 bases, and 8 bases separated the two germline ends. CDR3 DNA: TGTGCCAGCAGCTTGGAGGGGTCCGGGGAGCTGTTTTTT. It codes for CASSLEGSGELFF. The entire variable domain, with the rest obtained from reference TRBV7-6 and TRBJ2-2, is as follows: GAGVSQSPRYKVTKRGQDVALRCDPISGHVSLYWYRQALGQGPEFLTYFNYEAQQDKSGLPNDRFSAERPEGSISTLTIQRTEQRDSAMYRCASSLEGSGELFFGEGSRLTVL.

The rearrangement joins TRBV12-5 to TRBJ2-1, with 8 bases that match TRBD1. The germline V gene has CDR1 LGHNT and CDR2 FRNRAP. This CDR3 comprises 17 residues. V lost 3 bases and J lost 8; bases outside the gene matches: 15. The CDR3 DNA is TGTGCTAGTGGTTTCCTTCCCCCGGGACAGGACTATCATGAGCAGTTCTTC. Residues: CASGFLPPGQDYHEQFF.

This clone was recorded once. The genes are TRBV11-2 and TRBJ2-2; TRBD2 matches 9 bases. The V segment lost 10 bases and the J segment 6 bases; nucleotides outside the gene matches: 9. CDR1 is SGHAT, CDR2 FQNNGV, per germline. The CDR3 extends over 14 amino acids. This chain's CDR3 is CAIPRGGLAGELFF. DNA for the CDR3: TGTGCCATTCCGCGGGGGGGCCTCGCCGGGGAGCTGTTTTTT.

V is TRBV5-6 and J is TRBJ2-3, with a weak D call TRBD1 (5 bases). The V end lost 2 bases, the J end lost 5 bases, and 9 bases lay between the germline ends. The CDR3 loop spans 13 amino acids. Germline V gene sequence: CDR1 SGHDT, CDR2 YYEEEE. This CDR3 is CASSLDGQDTQYF. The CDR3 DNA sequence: TGTGCCAGCAGCTTAGACGGACAAGATACGCAGTATTTT.

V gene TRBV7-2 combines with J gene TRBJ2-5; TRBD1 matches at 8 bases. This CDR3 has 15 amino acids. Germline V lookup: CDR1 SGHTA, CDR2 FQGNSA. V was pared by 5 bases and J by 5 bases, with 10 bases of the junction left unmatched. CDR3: CASSPEGQVLETQYF. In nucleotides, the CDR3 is TGTGCCAGCAGCCCGGAGGGACAGGTCCTGGAGACCCAGTACTTC.

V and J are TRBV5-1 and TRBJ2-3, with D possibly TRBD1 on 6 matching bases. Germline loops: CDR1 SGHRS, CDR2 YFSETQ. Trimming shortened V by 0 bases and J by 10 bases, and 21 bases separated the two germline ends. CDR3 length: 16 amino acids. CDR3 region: CASSLAQGLSLDPQYF. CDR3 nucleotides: TGCGCCAGCAGCTTGGCCCAGGGGCTTTCACTGGATCCGCAGTATTTT.

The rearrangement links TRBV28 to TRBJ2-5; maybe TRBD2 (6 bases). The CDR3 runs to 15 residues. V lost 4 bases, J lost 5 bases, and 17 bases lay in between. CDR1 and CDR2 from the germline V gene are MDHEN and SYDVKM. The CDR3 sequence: CASSSITTRRETQYF. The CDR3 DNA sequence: TGTGCCAGCAGTTCCATTACGACTAGACGTGAGACCCAGTACTTC.

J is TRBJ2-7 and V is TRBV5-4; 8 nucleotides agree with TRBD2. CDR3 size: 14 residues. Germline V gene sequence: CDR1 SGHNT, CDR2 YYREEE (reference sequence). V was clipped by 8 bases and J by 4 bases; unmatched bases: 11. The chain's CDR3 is CASQQGLGRYEQYF. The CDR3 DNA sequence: TGTGCCAGTCAGCAGGGACTAGGGCGATACGAGCAGTACTTC.

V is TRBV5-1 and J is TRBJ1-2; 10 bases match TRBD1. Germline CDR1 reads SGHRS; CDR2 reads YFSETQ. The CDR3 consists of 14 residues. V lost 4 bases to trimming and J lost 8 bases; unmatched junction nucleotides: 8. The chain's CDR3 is CASSEGTGVGGYTF. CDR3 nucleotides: TGCGCCAGCAGCGAAGGGACAGGGGTAGGAGGCTACACCTTC.

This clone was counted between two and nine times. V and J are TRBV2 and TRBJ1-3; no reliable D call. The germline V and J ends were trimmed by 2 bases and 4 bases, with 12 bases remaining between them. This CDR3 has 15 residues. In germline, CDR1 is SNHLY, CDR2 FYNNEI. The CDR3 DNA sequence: TGTGCCAGCAGTGAACCCAGAGGCCAAGGAAACACCATATATTTT. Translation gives CASSEPRGQGNTIYF.

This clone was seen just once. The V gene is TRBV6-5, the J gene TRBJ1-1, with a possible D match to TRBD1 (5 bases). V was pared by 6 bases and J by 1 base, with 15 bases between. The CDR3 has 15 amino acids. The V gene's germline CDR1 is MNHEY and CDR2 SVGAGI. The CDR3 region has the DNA TGTGCCAGCAGAATGGGAGGGCAGGGGAACACTGAAGCTTTCTTT. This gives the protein CASRMGGQGNTEAFF.

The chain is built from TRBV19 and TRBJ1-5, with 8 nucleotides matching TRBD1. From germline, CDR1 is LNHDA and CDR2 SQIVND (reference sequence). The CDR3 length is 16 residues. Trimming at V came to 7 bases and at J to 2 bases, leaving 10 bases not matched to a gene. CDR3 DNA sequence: TGTGCCAGTACCGACAGGGGAGGATATGGCAATCAGCCCCAGCATTTT. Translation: CASTDRGGYGNQPQHF. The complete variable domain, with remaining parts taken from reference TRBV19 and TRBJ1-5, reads DGGITQSPKYLFRKEGQNVTLSCEQNLNHDAMYWYRQDPGQGLRLIYYSQIVNDFQKGDIAEGYSVSREKKESFPLTVTSAQKNPTAFYLCASTDRGGYGNQPQHFGDGTRLSIL.

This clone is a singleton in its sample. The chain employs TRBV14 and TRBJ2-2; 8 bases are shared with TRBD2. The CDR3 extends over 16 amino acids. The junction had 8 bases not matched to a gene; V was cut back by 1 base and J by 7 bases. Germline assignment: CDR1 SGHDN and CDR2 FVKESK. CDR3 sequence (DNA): TGTGCCAGCAGCCAAGTACTAGCGGAGAGGGGCGGGGAGCTGTTTTTT. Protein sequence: CASSQVLAERGGELFF. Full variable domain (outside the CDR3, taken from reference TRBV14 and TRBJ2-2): EAGVTQFPSHSVIEKGQTVTLRCDPISGHDNLYWYRRVMGKEIKFLLHFVKESKQDESGMPNNRFLAERTGGTYSTLKVQPAELEDSGVYFCASSQVLAERGGELFFGEGSRLTVL.

This chain's CDR3 is CASSILSTRGVTEAFF. The CDR3, as DNA: TGTGCCAGCAGTATACTATCCACGCGGGGGGTCACTGAAGCTTTCTTT. The chain is built from TRBV28 and TRBJ1-1; a weak D match, TRBD1 (5 bases). Germline V gene lookup returns CDR1 MDHEN and CDR2 SYDVKM. The CDR3 has 16 residues. V lost 5 bases, J lost 4 bases, and 20 bases lay in between.

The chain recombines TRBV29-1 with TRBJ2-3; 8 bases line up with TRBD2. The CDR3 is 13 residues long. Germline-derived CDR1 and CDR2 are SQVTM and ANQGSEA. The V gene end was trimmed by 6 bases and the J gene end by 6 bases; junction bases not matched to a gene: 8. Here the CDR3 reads CSVPGLGGDTQYF. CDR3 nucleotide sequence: TGCAGCGTGCCGGGACTAGGAGGGGATACGCAGTATTTT.

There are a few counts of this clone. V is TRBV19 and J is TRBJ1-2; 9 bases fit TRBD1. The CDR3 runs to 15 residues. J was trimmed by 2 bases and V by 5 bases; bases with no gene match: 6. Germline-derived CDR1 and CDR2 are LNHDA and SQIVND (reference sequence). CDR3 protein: CASSLGDRANYGYTF. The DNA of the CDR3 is TGTGCCAGTAGTCTGGGGGACAGGGCCAACTATGGCTACACCTTC.

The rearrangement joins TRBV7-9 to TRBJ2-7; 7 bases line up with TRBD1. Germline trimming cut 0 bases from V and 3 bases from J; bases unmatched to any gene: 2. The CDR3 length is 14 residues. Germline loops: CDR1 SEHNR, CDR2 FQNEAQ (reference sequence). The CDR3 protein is CASSLAGGLYEQYF. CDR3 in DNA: TGTGCCAGCAGCTTAGCAGGGGGCCTCTACGAGCAGTACTTC.

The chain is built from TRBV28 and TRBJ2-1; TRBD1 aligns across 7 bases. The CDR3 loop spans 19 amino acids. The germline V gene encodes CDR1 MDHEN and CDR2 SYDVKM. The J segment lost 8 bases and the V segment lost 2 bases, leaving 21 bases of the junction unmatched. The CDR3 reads CASSLETGWRHPGADEQFF. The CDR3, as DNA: TGTGCCAGCAGTTTAGAGACAGGGTGGAGGCACCCTGGAGCCGATGAGCAGTTCTTC.

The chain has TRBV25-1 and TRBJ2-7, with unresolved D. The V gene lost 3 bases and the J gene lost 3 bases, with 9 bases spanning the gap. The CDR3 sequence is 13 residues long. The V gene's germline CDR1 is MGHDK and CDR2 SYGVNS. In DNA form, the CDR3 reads TGTGCCAGCAGTGACAGTAAGAACTACGAGCAGTACTTC. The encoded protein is CASSDSKNYEQYF.

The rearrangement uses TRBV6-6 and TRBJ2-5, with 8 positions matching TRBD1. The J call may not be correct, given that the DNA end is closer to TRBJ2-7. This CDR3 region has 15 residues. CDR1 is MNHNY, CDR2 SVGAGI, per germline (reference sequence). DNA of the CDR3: TGTGCCAGCAGTTACGGGACAGGCCCCACCTACGAGCAGTACTTC. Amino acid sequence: CASSYGTGPTYEQYF.